The clone carrying this T cell receptor (beta chain) has ten or more counts. Its target is not known. It was through 5'RACE template switching that TCR cDNA was made, with a universal primer site and UMIs added. MiXCR was run by TCRdb on the 5' RACE reads, yielding one entry per CDR3 protein. The sample has approximately 70,000 distinct CDR3 sequences, around 7.7% seen once. The sample originates from a study of T cells after yellow fever vaccination. The CDR3 sequence is 15 residues long. CDR1 and CDR2 from the germline V gene are SGHRS and YFSETQ. V lost 3 bases and J lost 3; bases outside the gene matches: 6. Study-wide points: Most clones from primary vaccination resurfaced after the booster (around 95% CD4, 75% to 90% CD8). Contamination of FACS-sorted repertoires by abundant clonotypes from the bulk population could occur.

The chain is built from TRBV5-1 and TRBJ2-3; 8 bases map to TRBD2. This material consisted of CD8+ T cells sorted from PBMCs, taken more than 8 days after the first yellow fever vaccination. This clonotype was obtained from a man aged 18 to 30 who received the YFV17D yellow fever vaccine. The DNA of the CDR3 is TGCGCCAGCAGCTCGGGACTAGGATTTACAGATACGCAGTATTTT. The encoded protein is CASSSGLGFTDTQYF.